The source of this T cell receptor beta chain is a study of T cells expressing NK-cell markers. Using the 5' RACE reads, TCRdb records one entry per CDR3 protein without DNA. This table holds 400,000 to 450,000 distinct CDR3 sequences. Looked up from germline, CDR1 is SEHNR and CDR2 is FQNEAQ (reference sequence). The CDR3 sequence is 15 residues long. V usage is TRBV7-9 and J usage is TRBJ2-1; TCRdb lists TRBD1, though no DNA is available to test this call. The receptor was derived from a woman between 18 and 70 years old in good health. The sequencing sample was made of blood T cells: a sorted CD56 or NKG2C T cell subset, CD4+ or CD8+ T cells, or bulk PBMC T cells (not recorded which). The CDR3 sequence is CASRPDRGEYNEQFF.